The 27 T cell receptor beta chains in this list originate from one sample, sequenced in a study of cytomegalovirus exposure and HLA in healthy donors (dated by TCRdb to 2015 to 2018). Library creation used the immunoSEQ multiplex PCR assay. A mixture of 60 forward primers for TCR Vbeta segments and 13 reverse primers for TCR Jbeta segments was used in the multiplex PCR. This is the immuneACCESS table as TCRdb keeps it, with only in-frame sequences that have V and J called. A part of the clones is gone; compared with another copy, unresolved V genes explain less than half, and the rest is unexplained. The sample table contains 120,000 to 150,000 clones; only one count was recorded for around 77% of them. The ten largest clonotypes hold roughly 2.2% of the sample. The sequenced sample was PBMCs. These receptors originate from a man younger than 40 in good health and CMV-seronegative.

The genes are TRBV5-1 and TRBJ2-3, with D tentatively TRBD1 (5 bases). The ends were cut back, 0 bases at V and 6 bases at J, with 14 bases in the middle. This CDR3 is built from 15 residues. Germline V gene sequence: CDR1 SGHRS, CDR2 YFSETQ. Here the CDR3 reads CASSLDPGPADTQYF. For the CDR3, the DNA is TGCGCCAGCAGCTTGGACCCAGGGCCTGCGGATACGCAGTATTTT.

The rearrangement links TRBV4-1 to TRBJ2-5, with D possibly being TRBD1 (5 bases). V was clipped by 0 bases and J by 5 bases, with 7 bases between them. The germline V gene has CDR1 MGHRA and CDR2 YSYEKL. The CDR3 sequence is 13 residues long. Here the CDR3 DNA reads TGCGCCAGCAGCCAAGATTCAGGGGAGACCCAGTACTTC. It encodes CASSQDSGETQYF.

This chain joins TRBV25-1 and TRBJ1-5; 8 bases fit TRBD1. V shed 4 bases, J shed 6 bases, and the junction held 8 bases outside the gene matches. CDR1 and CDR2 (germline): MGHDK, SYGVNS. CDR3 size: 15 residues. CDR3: CASSAADRGFQPQHF. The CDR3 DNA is TGTGCCAGCAGTGCCGCCGACAGGGGTTTTCAGCCCCAGCATTTT.

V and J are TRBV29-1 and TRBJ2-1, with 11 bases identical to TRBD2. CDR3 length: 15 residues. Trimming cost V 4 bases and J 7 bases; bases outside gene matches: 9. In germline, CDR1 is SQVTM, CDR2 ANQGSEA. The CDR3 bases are TGCAGCGTTGGGGGTAGCGGGGGGGTCGGAAATGAGCAGTTCTTC. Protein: CSVGGSGGVGNEQFF.

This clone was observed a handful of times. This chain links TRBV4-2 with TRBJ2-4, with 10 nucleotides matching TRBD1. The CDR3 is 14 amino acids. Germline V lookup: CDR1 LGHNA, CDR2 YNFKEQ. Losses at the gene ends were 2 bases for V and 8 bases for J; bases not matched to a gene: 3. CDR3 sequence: CASSQQDRGDIQYF. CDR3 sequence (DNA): TGTGCCAGCAGCCAACAGGACAGGGGGGACATTCAGTACTTC.

The chain's CDR3 is CASSIRGQIQETQYF. The CDR3 DNA is TGTGCCAGTAGTATTAGGGGACAGATACAAGAGACCCAGTACTTC. J is TRBJ2-5 and V is TRBV19, with TRBD1 matching 7 bases. J lost 2 bases, V lost 3 bases, and 6 bases had no gene match. CDR1 is LNHDA, CDR2 SQIVND, per germline (reference sequence). This CDR3 contains 15 residues. Variable domain in full (rest from reference TRBV19 and TRBJ2-5): DGGITQSPKYLFRKEGQNVTLSCEQNLNHDAMYWYRQDPGQGLRLIYYSQIVNDFQKGDIAEGYSVSREKKESFPLTVTSAQKNPTAFYLCASSIRGQIQETQYFGPGTRLLVL.

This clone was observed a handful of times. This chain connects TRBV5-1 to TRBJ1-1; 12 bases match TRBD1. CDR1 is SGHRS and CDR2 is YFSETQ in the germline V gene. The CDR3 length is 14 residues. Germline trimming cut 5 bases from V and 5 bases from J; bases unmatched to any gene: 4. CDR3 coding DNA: TGCGCCAGCAGTCCGGGACAGGGGGCGACTGAAGCTTTCTTT. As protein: CASSPGQGATEAFF.

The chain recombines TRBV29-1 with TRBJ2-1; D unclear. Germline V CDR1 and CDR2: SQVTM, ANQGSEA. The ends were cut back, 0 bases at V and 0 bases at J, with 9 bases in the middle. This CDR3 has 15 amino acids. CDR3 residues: CSVEDRRSSYNEQFF. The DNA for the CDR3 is TGCAGCGTTGAAGATAGGCGGAGCTCCTACAATGAGCAGTTCTTC.

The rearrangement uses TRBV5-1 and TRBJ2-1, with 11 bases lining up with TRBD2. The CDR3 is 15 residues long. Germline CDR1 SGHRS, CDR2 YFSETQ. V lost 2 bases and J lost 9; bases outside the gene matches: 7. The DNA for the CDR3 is TGCGCCAGCAGCTTAACTAGCGGGAGTCTGGTTGAGCAGTTCTTC. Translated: CASSLTSGSLVEQFF.

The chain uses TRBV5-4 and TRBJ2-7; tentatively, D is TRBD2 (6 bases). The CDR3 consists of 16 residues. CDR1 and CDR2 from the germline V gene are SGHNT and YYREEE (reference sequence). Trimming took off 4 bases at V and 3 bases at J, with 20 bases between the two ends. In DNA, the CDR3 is TGTGCCAGCAGCCCCTCCACTCGCGGGGCACGCTACGAGCAGTACTTC. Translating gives CASSPSTRGARYEQYF.

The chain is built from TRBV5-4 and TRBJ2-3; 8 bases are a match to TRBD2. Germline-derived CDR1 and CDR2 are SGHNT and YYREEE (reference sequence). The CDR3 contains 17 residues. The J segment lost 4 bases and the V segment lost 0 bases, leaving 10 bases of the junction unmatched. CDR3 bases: TGTGCCAGCAGCTTGGCGGCGGGGGGACTTCGCTCAGATACGCAGTATTTT. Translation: CASSLAAGGLRSDTQYF.

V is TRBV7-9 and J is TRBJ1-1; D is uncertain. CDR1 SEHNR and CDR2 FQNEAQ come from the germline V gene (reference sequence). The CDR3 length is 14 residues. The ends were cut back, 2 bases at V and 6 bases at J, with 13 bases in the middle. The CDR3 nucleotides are TGTGCCAGCAGCTTACTTGACGGGATGGCTGAAGCTTTCTTT. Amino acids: CASSLLDGMAEAFF.

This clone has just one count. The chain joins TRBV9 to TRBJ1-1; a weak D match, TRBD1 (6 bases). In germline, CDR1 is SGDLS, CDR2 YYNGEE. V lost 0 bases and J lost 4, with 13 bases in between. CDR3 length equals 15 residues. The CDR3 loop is CASSVEGGARTEAFF. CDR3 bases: TGTGCCAGCAGCGTAGAAGGGGGGGCGCGCACTGAAGCTTTCTTT. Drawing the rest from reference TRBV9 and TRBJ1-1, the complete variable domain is DSGVTQTPKHLITATGQRVTLRCSPRSGDLSVYWYQQSLDQGLQFLIQYYNGEERAKGNILERFSAQQFPDLHSELNLSSLELGDSALYFCASSVEGGARTEAFFGQGTRLTVV.

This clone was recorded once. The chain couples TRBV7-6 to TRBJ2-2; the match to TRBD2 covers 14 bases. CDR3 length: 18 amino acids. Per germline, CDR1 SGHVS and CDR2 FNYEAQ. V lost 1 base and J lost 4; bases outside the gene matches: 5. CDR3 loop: CASSLGTSGGHGTGELFF. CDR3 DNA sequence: TGTGCCAGCAGCTTAGGGACTAGCGGGGGGCATGGCACCGGGGAGCTGTTTTTT.

The CDR3 region has the DNA TGTGCCAGCAGTGACAGGGGGAGTGGGGCCAACGTCCTGACTTTC. This encodes CASSDRGSGANVLTF. The chain couples TRBV2 to TRBJ2-6, with 7 bases lining up with TRBD1. The CDR3 sequence is 15 residues long. Looked up from germline, CDR1 is SNHLY and CDR2 is FYNNEI. Trimming cost V 3 bases and J 3 bases; bases outside gene matches: 2. Variable domain in full (rest from reference TRBV2 and TRBJ2-6): EPEVTQTPSHQVTQMGQEVILRCVPISNHLYFYWYRQILGQKVEFLVSFYNNEISEKSEIFDDQFSVERPDGSNFTLKIRSTKLEDSAMYFCASSDRGSGANVLTFGAGSRLTVL.

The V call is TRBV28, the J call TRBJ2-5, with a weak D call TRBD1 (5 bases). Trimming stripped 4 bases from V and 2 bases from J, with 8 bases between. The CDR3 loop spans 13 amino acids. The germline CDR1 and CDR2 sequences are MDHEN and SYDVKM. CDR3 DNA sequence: TGTGCCAGCAGTTGGGGCACACAAGAGACCCAGTACTTC. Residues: CASSWGTQETQYF.

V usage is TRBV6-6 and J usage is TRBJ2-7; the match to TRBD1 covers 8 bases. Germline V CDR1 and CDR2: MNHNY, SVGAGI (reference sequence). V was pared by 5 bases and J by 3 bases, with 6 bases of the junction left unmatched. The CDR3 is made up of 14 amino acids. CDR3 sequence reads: CASSTTGARYEQYF. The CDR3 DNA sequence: TGTGCCAGCAGTACGACAGGGGCCCGCTACGAGCAGTACTTC.

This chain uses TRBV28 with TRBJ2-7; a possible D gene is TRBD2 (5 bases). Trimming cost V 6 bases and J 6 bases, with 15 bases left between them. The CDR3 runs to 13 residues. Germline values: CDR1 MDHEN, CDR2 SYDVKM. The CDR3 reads CASRHRGKLEQYF. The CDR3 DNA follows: TGTGCCAGCAGGCACCGGGGAAAGCTCGAGCAGTACTTC.

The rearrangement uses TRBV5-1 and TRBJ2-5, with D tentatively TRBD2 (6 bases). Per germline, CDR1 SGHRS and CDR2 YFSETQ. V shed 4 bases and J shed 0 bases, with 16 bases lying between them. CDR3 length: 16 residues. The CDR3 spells CASSRSRDSYQETQYF. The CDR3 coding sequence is TGCGCCAGCAGCCGAAGTCGGGACTCTTACCAAGAGACCCAGTACTTC. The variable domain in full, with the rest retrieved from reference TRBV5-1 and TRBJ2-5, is KAGVTQTPRYLIKTRGQQVTLSCSPISGHRSVSWYQQTPGQGLQFLFEYFSETQRNKGNFPGRFSGRQFSNSRSEMNVSTLELGDSALYLCASSRSRDSYQETQYFGPGTRLLVL.

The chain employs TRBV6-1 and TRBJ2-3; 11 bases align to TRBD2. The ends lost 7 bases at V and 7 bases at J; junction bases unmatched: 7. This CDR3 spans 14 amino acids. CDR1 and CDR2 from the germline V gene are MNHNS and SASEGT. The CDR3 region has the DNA TGTGCCAGCATTAGCGGGGGGGCCCCCCATACGCAGTATTTT. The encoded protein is CASISGGAPHTQYF.

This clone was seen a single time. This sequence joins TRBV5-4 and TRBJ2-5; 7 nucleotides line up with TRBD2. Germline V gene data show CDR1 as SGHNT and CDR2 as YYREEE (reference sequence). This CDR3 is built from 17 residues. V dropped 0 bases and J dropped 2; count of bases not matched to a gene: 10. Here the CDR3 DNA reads TGTGCCAGCAGCTTGGAAATTTGGGAGGGGCCTCAAGAGACCCAGTACTTC. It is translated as CASSLEIWEGPQETQYF.

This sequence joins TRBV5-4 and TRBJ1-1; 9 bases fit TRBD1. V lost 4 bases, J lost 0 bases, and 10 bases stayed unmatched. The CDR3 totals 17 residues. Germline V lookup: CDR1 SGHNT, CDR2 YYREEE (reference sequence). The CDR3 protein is CASSPPGQGRVNTEAFF. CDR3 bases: TGTGCCAGCAGCCCACCGGGACAGGGTAGGGTGAACACTGAAGCTTTCTTT.

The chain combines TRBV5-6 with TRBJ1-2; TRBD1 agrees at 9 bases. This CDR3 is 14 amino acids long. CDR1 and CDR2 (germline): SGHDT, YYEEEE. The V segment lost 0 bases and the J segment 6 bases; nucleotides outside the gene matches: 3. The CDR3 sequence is CASSLVDRGNGYTF. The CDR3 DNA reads TGTGCCAGCAGCTTGGTGGACAGGGGTAATGGCTACACCTTC.

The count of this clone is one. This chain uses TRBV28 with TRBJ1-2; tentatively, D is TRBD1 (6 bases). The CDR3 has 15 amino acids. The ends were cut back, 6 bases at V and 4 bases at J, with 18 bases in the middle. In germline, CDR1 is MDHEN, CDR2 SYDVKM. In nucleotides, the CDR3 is TGTGCCAGCAGCACAAACGGGGGGCTCGGCTATGGCTACACCTTC. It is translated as CASSTNGGLGYGYTF.

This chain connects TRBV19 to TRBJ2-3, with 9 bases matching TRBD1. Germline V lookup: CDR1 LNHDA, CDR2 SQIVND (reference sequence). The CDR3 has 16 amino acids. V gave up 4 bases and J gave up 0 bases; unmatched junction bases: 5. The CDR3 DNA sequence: TGTGCCAGTAGTAGGGGGACAGGGATGAGCACAGATACGCAGTATTTT. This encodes CASSRGTGMSTDTQYF. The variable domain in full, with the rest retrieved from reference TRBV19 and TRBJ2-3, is DGGITQSPKYLFRKEGQNVTLSCEQNLNHDAMYWYRQDPGQGLRLIYYSQIVNDFQKGDIAEGYSVSREKKESFPLTVTSAQKNPTAFYLCASSRGTGMSTDTQYFGPGTRLTVL.

The CDR3 nucleotides are TGTGCCAGCAGCTCCCGCGGGACAGCCTACGAGCAGTACTTC. This encodes CASSSRGTAYEQYF. The chain joins TRBV5-4 to TRBJ2-7; the D gene is possibly TRBD1 (7 bases). Trimming removed 3 bases from V and 2 bases from J, with 12 bases in between. CDR1 SGHNT and CDR2 YYREEE come from the germline V gene (reference sequence). This CDR3 has 14 amino acids. Full variable domain (rest looked up from reference TRBV5-4 and TRBJ2-7): ETGVTQSPTHLIKTRGQQVTLRCSSQSGHNTVSWYQQALGQGPQFIFQYYREEENGRGNFPPRFSGLQFPNYSSELNVNALELDDSALYLCASSSRGTAYEQYFGPGTRLTVT.

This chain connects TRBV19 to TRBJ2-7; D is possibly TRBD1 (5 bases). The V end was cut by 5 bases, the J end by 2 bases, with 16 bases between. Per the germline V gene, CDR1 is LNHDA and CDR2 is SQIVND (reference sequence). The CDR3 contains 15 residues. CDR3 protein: CASSRVYDSAYEQYF. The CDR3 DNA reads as TGTGCCAGTAGTCGGGTTTATGACAGTGCCTACGAGCAGTACTTC.